This T cell receptor beta chain was recorded in a study of OX40 agonist ivuxolimab in advanced cancers. The CDR3 loop spans 12 amino acids. V lost 2 bases and J lost 6, with 8 bases in between. The germline CDR1 and CDR2 sequences are GTSNPN and SVGIG (reference sequence). The sample holds a few counts of this clone. Sequencing was performed with immunoSEQ multiplex PCR; in TCRdb, only in-frame clones are kept and a portion is missing. This table has about 86,000 clones, around 90% appearing once. This clonotype was sampled from an adult with an advanced solid tumor such as melanoma, head and neck, liver or kidney cancer. Material: CD4+ or CD8+ T cells sorted from blood, obtained in a trial of the OX40 agonist ivuxolimab. The chain combines TRBV30 with TRBJ1-5; D remains ambiguous. CDR3 nucleotide sequence: TGTGCCTGGAGTCGACGGCTTCAGCCCCAGCATTTT. Protein: CAWSRRLQPQHF.